Each of the 20 T cell receptor beta chains below was sequenced from the same sample in a study of cytomegalovirus exposure and HLA in healthy donors (dated by TCRdb to about 2017). Libraries were prepared through the immunoSEQ multiplex PCR assay. For the multiplex PCR, a mixture combining 60 forward primers for TCR Vbeta segments and 13 reverse primers for TCR Jbeta segments was used. Here the immuneACCESS table is served through TCRdb, limited to in-frame sequences with V and J called. Missing clones are a known gap in these copies; in checked studies unresolved V genes cover under half, and the rest lacks a known reason. This sample is represented by roughly 190,000 clones; around 73% of them were singletons. The ten largest clones capture roughly 2.1% of the sample. The sequencing sample was made of PBMCs. The receptor source for this set is a woman between 25 and 40 years old in good health and CMV-seropositive.

This clone has just a few counts. V is TRBV4-1 and J is TRBJ2-1, with 9 bases matching TRBD1. This CDR3 region has 16 residues. Germline-derived CDR1 and CDR2 are MGHRA and YSYEKL. The junction had 12 bases not matched to a gene; V was cut back by 4 bases and J by 8 bases. CDR3 nucleotide sequence: TGCGCCAGCAGCCTAGCCGGGACAGGGTTGATTTATGAGCAGTTCTTC. This gives the protein CASSLAGTGLIYEQFF.

For this clone: Other nucleotide sequences from this sample produce the same CDR3. The chain carries TRBV30 and TRBJ1-1, with a weak D call TRBD1 (5 bases). This CDR3 has 13 amino acids. Trimming stripped 0 bases from V and 2 bases from J, with 7 bases between. Per the germline V gene, CDR1 is GTSNPN and CDR2 is SVGIG (reference sequence). The chain's CDR3 is CAWSVQVNTEAFF. In DNA form, the CDR3 reads TGTGCCTGGAGTGTACAGGTTAACACTGAAGCTTTCTTT.

The chain has TRBV6-6 and TRBJ2-7, with 10 bases fitting TRBD1. The CDR3 spans 14 residues. V dropped 5 bases and J dropped 4; count of bases not matched to a gene: 5. In germline, CDR1 is MNHNY, CDR2 SVGAGI (reference sequence). The chain's CDR3 is CASSPPGQGYEQYF. CDR3 nucleotides: TGTGCCAGCAGTCCTCCGGGACAGGGGTACGAGCAGTACTTC.

The rearrangement links TRBV6-1 to TRBJ2-7, with 7 bases that match TRBD1. Germline V lookup: CDR1 MNHNS, CDR2 SASEGT. The CDR3 loop spans 14 amino acids. J was trimmed by 5 bases and V by 11 bases; bases with no gene match: 15. This chain's CDR3 is CAHSDLGRGNEQYF. The CDR3, as DNA: TGTGCCCACTCGGACTTGGGCAGGGGGAACGAGCAGTACTTC.

This clone was counted a single time. At one of its ends the junction is not consistent with the germline gene, which may arise from a read error. The V call is TRBV7-7, the J call TRBJ2-3, with 9 bases lining up with TRBD1. The germline CDR1 and CDR2 sequences are SSHAT and FNYEAQ (reference sequence). The CDR3 has 17 amino acids. As DNA, the CDR3 is TGTGCTAGCAGCCCAACCCGGACAGGGGCGGGGTCAGATACGCAGTATTTT. It is translated as CASSPTRTGAGSDTQYF. Full variable domain (missing parts from reference TRBV7-7 and TRBJ2-3): GAGVSQSPRYKVTKRGQDVTLRCDPISSHATLYWYQQALGQGPEFLTYFNYEAQPDKSGLPSDRFSAERPEGSISTLTIQRTEQRDSAMYRCASSPTRTGAGSDTQYFGPGTRLTVL.

The chain recombines TRBV29-1 with TRBJ2-3; 9 bases fit TRBD2. Germline CDR1 SQVTM, CDR2 ANQGSEA. Unmatched junction bases numbered 4, after V lost 6 bases and J lost 0 bases. CDR3 length equals 14 residues. The CDR3 sequence: CSVGTSRSTDTQYF. The CDR3 DNA follows: TGCAGCGTGGGGACTAGCCGGAGCACAGATACGCAGTATTTT.

The chain recombines TRBV30 with TRBJ2-3; 11 bases are a match to TRBD2. Trimming removed 2 bases from V and 1 base from J; junction bases left unmatched: 2. This CDR3 spans 15 amino acids. From germline, CDR1 is GTSNPN and CDR2 SVGIG (reference sequence). The CDR3 DNA sequence: TGTGCCTGGAGTCCTAGCGGGGGGCGCACAGATACGCAGTATTTT. It yields the protein CAWSPSGGRTDTQYF.

The gene calls are TRBV7-2 and TRBJ2-1, with D unresolved. The CDR3 is 15 amino acids. Trimming pared 3 bases from V and 0 bases from J, leaving 9 bases between. CDR1 and CDR2 (germline): SGHTA, FQGNSA. The CDR3 sequence is CASSLVGGSYNEQFF. In DNA form, the CDR3 reads TGTGCCAGCAGCTTGGTAGGCGGCTCCTACAATGAGCAGTTCTTC.

The chain links TRBV5-1 to TRBJ2-5; 8 bases line up with TRBD1. This CDR3 has 14 residues. V trimming: 4 bases; J trimming: 1 base; junction bases outside the gene matches: 3. Germline CDR1 is SGHRS and CDR2 is YFSETQ. The CDR3 protein is CASSQGQGQETQYF. The CDR3 DNA reads as TGCGCCAGCAGCCAAGGACAGGGCCAAGAGACCCAGTACTTC.

This CDR3 is CASHGGGTDTQYF. CDR3 sequence (DNA): TGTGCCAGCCACGGTGGCGGGACAGATACGCAGTATTTT. The V gene is TRBV18, the J gene TRBJ2-3; D is possibly TRBD2 (5 bases). Trimming cost V 8 bases and J 3 bases, with 12 bases left between them. Germline V CDR1 and CDR2: KGHSH, LQKENI. The CDR3 runs to 13 residues.

The chain is built from TRBV6-6 and TRBJ2-7; D might be TRBD2 (5 bases). The V end lost 8 bases, the J end lost 2 bases, and 19 bases lay between the germline ends. The V gene's germline CDR1 is MNHNY and CDR2 SVGAGI (reference sequence). The length of the CDR3 is 15 residues. CDR3 bases: TGTGCCAGCGGCGGAAGGAGGACGGATCCCTACGAGCAGTACTTC. Amino acids: CASGGRRTDPYEQYF.

The chain recombines TRBV5-1 with TRBJ1-1, with D perhaps matching TRBD1 (6 bases). The germline V and J ends were trimmed by 4 bases and 5 bases, with 15 bases remaining between them. Germline CDR1 is SGHRS and CDR2 is YFSETQ. This CDR3 has 14 amino acids. The CDR3 loop reads CASSLTGVGTEAFF. Here the CDR3 DNA reads TGCGCCAGCAGCCTGACAGGTGTTGGTACTGAAGCTTTCTTT.

The CDR3 DNA reads TGTGCCTGGAGTCGCGAGGCAGGGGCCAATCAGCCCCAGCATTTT. It specifies CAWSREAGANQPQHF. J is TRBJ1-5 and V is TRBV30; tentative D call: TRBD1 (6 bases). This CDR3 has 15 residues. The germline V and J ends were trimmed by 2 bases and 3 bases, with 14 bases remaining between them. CDR1 is GTSNPN, CDR2 SVGIG, per germline (reference sequence).

The gene calls are TRBV18 and TRBJ1-5, with 10 positions matching TRBD1. Germline V lookup: CDR1 KGHSH, CDR2 LQKENI. CDR3 length equals 13 residues. The trim removed 5 bases at V and 6 bases at J, leaving 1 base unmatched. The CDR3 here is CASSGQGGQPQHF. The CDR3, as DNA: TGTGCCAGCTCAGGACAGGGGGGTCAGCCCCAGCATTTT. Supplemented by reference TRBV18 and TRBJ1-5, the full variable domain reads NAGVMQNPRHLVRRRGQEARLRCSPMKGHSHVYWYRQLPEEGLKFMVYLQKENIIDESGMPKERFSAEFPKEGPSILRIQQVVRGDSAAYFCASSGQGGQPQHFGDGTRLSIL.

The chain has TRBV9 and TRBJ2-3, with unresolved D. The CDR3 has 15 amino acids. Germline V gene lookup returns CDR1 SGDLS and CDR2 YYNGEE. V was trimmed by 0 bases and J by 2 bases, leaving 10 bases between them. CDR3 sequence (DNA): TGTGCCAGCAGCGTAGTTGGTAGCTTCACAGATACGCAGTATTTT. As protein: CASSVVGSFTDTQYF.

This chain uses TRBV9 with TRBJ1-3, with TRBD1 identical over 11 bases. The CDR3 is 16 amino acids. Trimming at V came to 2 bases and at J to 8 bases, leaving 9 bases not matched to a gene. Germline-derived CDR1 and CDR2 are SGDLS and YYNGEE. DNA of the CDR3: TGTGCCAGCAGCGTCGGACTCGGACAGGGGGCTGACACCATATATTTT. This gives the protein CASSVGLGQGADTIYF.

The genes are TRBV28 and TRBJ2-1; TRBD1 matches 8 bases. This CDR3 has 15 residues. Trimming at V came to 6 bases and at J to 2 bases, leaving 6 bases not matched to a gene. The germline V gene has CDR1 MDHEN and CDR2 SYDVKM. The CDR3 nucleotides are TGTGCCAGCAGCTACCGGGACAGGACCTACAATGAGCAGTTCTTC. Its protein is CASSYRDRTYNEQFF.

The rearrangement links TRBV5-1 to TRBJ1-2; unclear D gene. Germline lookup yields CDR1 SGHRS and CDR2 YFSETQ. The CDR3 contains 11 residues. Trimming took off 5 bases at V and 4 bases at J, with 6 bases between the two ends. The DNA of the CDR3 is TGCGCCAGCAGGGAGGCCTATGGCTACACCTTC. As protein: CASREAYGYTF.

This clone was counted a single time. The chain combines TRBV29-1 with TRBJ2-5; 7 nucleotides match TRBD1. The trim removed 7 bases at V and 3 bases at J, leaving 5 bases unmatched. The CDR3 covers 12 residues. CDR1 and CDR2 from the germline V gene are SQVTM and ANQGSEA. The CDR3 nucleotides are TGCAGCGCCATAGGACAGGAAGAGACCCAGTACTTC. It specifies CSAIGQEETQYF.

The rearrangement links TRBV19 to TRBJ1-4; 7 bases agree with TRBD1. Losses at the gene ends were 3 bases for V and 8 bases for J; bases not matched to a gene: 6. Looked up from germline, CDR1 is LNHDA and CDR2 is SQIVND (reference sequence). The CDR3 extends over 14 amino acids. DNA for the CDR3: TGTGCCAGTAGTATGAGGGGGCCGGGGGAAAAACTGTTTTTT. It encodes CASSMRGPGEKLFF.